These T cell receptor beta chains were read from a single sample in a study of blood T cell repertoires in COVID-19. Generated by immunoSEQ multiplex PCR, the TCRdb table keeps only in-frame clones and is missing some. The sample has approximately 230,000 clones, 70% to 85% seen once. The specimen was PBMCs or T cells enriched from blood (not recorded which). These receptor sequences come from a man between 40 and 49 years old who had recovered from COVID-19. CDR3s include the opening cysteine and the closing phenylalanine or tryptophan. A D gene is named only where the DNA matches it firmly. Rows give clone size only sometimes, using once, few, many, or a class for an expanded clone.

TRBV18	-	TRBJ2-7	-	CASSPLFKGEQYF	TGTGCCAGCTCTCCATTATTTAAGGGGGAGCAGTACTTC
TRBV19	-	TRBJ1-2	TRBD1	CASNPPSVGQGAEGGYTF	TGTGCCAGTAACCCCCCTTCCGTAGGACAGGGGGCTGAAGGGGGCTACACCTTC
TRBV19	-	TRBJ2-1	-	CASSLGRPQIYNEQFF	TGTGCCAGTTCCTTGGGGCGACCCCAGATCTACAATGAGCAGTTCTTC
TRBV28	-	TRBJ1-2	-	CASSRVDSSLYGYTF	TGTGCCAGCAGTCGCGTGGACAGTTCCCTCTATGGCTACACCTTC
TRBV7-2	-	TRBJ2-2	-	CASSWDTLTGELFF	TGTGCCAGCAGCTGGGACACCCTCACCGGGGAGCTGTTTTTT
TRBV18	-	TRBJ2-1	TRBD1	CASSARQGPITDNEQFF	TGTGCCAGCTCAGCCCGACAGGGCCCCATTACCGATAATGAGCAGTTCTTC
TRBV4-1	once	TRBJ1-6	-	CASSQETPFSYNSPLHF	TGCGCCAGCAGCCAAGAAACACCATTCTCCTATAATTCACCCCTCCACTTT
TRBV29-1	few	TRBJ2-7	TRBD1	CSVRLGQGSLEQYF	TGCAGCGTTCGCCTAGGACAGGGGTCCCTCGAGCAGTACTTC
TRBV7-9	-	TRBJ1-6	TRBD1	CASSSQGDSPLHF	TGTGCCAGCAGCTCCCAGGGGGATTCACCCCTCCACTTT
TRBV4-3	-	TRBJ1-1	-	CASSLYGRGLGARTEAFF	TGCGCCAGCAGCCTATACGGGCGGGGGCTCGGGGCTCGGACTGAAGCTTTCTTT
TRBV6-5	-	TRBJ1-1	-	CASSQQGNTEAFF	TGTGCCAGCAGCCAACAGGGAAACACTGAAGCTTTCTTT
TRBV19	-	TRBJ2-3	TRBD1	CASRVTGGRDTQYF	TGTGCCAGTAGGGTAACAGGGGGGCGAGATACGCAGTATTTT
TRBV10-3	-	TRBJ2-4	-	CAISDNQGLTKNIQYF	TGTGCCATCAGTGACAATCAGGGGCTTACCAAAAACATTCAGTACTTC
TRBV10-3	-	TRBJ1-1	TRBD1	CAISAQGAGGGTEAFF	TGTGCCATCAGTGCGCAGGGGGCAGGAGGGGGCACTGAAGCTTTCTTT
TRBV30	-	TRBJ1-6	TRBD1	CAGSGQANSPLHF	TGTGCCGGCTCTGGACAGGCGAATTCACCCCTCCACTTT
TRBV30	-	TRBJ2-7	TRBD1	CAGGRQGVYEQYF	TGTGCCGGGGGTCGACAGGGGGTCTACGAGCAGTACTTC
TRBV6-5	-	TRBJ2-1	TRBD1	CASSYSIYQGEFF	TGTGCCAGCAGTTACTCGATCTACCAGGGGGAGTTCTTC
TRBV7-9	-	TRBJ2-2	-	CASSLRTGELFF	TGTGCCAGCAGCTTACGGACCGGGGAGCTGTTTTTT
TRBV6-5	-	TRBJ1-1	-	CASSYRGPNTEAFF	TGTGCCAGCAGTTACAGGGGCCCCAACACTGAAGCTTTCTTT
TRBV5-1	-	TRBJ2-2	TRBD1	CASRWNSGTGDTGELFF	TGCGCCAGCAGATGGAATTCCGGGACAGGGGACACCGGGGAGCTGTTTTTT
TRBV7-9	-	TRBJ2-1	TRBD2	CASSGPTSGILNEQFF	TGTGCCAGCAGCGGCCCGACTAGCGGGATTCTAAATGAGCAGTTCTTC